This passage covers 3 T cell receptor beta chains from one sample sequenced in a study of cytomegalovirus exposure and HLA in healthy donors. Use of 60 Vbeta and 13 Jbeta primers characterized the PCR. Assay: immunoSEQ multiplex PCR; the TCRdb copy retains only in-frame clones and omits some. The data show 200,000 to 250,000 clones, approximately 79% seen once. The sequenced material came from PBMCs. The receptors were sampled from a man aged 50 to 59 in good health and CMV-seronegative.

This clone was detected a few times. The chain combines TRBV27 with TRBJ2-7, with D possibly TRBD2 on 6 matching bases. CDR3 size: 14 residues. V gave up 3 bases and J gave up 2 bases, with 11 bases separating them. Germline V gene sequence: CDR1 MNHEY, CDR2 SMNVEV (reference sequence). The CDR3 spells CASSFGGSPYEQYF. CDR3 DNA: TGTGCCAGCAGTTTTGGAGGGTCCCCCTACGAGCAGTACTTC.

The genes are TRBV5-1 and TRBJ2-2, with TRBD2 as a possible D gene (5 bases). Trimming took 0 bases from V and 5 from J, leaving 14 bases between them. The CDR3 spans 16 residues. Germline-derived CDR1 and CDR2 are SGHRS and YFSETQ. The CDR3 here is CASSLASIGRTGELFF. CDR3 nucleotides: TGCGCCAGCAGCTTGGCCAGTATAGGGAGAACCGGGGAGCTGTTTTTT.

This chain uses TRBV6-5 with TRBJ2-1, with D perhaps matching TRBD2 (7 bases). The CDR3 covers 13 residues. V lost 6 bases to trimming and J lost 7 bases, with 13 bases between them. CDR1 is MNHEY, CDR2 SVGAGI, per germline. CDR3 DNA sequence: TGTGCCAGCAGAGGGGGGGCGGGGAATGAGCAGTTCTTC. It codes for CASRGGAGNEQFF.